This entry lists 15 T cell receptor beta chains sequenced from one sample in a study of immune reconstitution after stem cell transplant in scleroderma. Using its own MiXCR run on the RT-PCR reads, TCRdb lists one record per CDR3 protein. The table records some 1,800 distinct CDR3 sequences, roughly an eighth of them present only once. Sample acquisition took place before or after autologous hematopoietic stem cell transplantation (not recorded which). These receptors originate from a female donor with systemic sclerosis.

Relative to its sample, this clonotype is medium-sized. The chain uses TRBV20-1 and TRBJ1-1, with TRBD1 matching over 8 bases. CDR1 is DFQATT, CDR2 SNEGSKA, per germline (reference sequence). The J segment lost 4 bases and the V segment lost 7 bases, leaving 11 bases of the junction unmatched. The CDR3 totals 14 residues. CDR3 DNA sequence: TGCAGTGTCCGGACAGGGAATGGCGTCACTGAAGCTTTCTTT. It is translated as CSVRTGNGVTEAFF.

The chain carries TRBV27 and TRBJ2-2; 9 positions agree with TRBD1. Losses at the gene ends were 8 bases for V and 1 base for J; bases not matched to a gene: 5. This CDR3 has 15 amino acids. Germline V gives CDR1 MNHEY, CDR2 SMNVEV (reference sequence). The CDR3 protein is CASRPGQGNTGELFF. In DNA form, the CDR3 reads TGTGCCAGCCGGCCGGGACAGGGGAACACCGGGGAGCTGTTTTTT.

CDR3 nucleotide sequence: TGCAGCGTTGAAACGGGAGGGCCCGAGCAGTACTTC. Its protein product is CSVETGGPEQYF. The V call is TRBV29-1, the J call TRBJ2-7, with 8 bases that match TRBD2. V was pared by 2 bases and J by 6 bases, with 3 bases of the junction left unmatched. Germline CDR1 is SQVTM and CDR2 is ANQGSEA. The CDR3 runs to 12 residues.

The chain recombines TRBV9 with TRBJ1-2; TRBD1 aligns across 7 bases. Germline CDR1 and CDR2: SGDLS and YYNGEE. CDR3 length equals 17 residues. V was pared by 5 bases and J by 1 base, with 14 bases of the junction left unmatched. CDR3 sequence reads: CASSTGTVQGLNYGYTF. The CDR3, as DNA: TGTGCCAGCAGTACAGGGACAGTCCAGGGTCTTAACTATGGCTACACCTTC.

V gene TRBV20-1 combines with J gene TRBJ2-7; D is uncertain. CDR1 and CDR2 from the germline V gene are DFQATT and SNEGSKA (reference sequence). The CDR3 has 15 amino acids. V lost 3 bases and J lost 6, with 21 bases in between. The CDR3 here is CSASPLGYRRGEQYF. DNA of the CDR3: TGCAGTGCTAGCCCCCTTGGGTATCGGCGCGGCGAGCAGTACTTC.

This clonotype is medium-sized. V is TRBV5-5 and J is TRBJ1-2; D is perhaps TRBD1 (6 bases). Per the germline V gene, CDR1 is SGHKS and CDR2 is YYEKEE (reference sequence). CDR3 length: 13 residues. V dropped 2 bases and J dropped 4 bases, with 9 bases sitting between them. The CDR3 DNA reads as TGTGCCAGCAGCTTAGGACAGCTCTATGGCTACACCTTC. Protein sequence: CASSLGQLYGYTF.

This chain uses TRBV13 with TRBJ2-3; 8 bases align to TRBD2. This CDR3 has 17 amino acids. Germline CDR1 and CDR2: PRHDT and FYEKMQ (reference sequence). Trimming took 2 bases from V and 0 from J; bases not matched to a gene: 7. The CDR3 coding sequence is TGTGCCAGCAGCTTATCGGGAAGCGGGGGAAGCACAGATACGCAGTATTTT. Translating it yields CASSLSGSGGSTDTQYF.

This clonotype counts as medium-sized. V and J are TRBV20-1 and TRBJ2-5; a weak D match, TRBD1 (6 bases). Germline V lookup: CDR1 DFQATT, CDR2 SNEGSKA (reference sequence). The length of the CDR3 is 15 residues. The V end was cut by 2 bases, the J end by 4 bases, with 17 bases between. The CDR3 coding sequence is TGCAGTGCTAGATCGACGGGACAATCTGGAGAGACCCAGTACTTC. It encodes CSARSTGQSGETQYF.

Judged by abundance, this clonotype is medium-sized. V gene TRBV5-4 combines with J gene TRBJ1-1; 8 bases match TRBD1. Trimming removed 4 bases from V and 4 bases from J; junction bases left unmatched: 6. The CDR3 length is 14 residues. Germline CDR1 SGHNT, CDR2 YYREEE (reference sequence). Here the CDR3 reads CASSPGQAATEAFF. DNA for the CDR3: TGTGCCAGCAGCCCGGGACAGGCCGCCACTGAAGCTTTCTTT. Full variable domain (outside the CDR3, taken from reference TRBV5-4 and TRBJ1-1): ETGVTQSPTHLIKTRGQQVTLRCSSQSGHNTVSWYQQALGQGPQFIFQYYREEENGRGNFPPRFSGLQFPNYSSELNVNALELDDSALYLCASSPGQAATEAFFGQGTRLTVV.

V usage is TRBV7-9 and J usage is TRBJ2-5, with unresolved D. V was cut by 5 bases and J by 3 bases, with 13 bases left in between. Germline lookup yields CDR1 SEHNR and CDR2 FQNEAQ (reference sequence). The CDR3 extends over 14 amino acids. CDR3 nucleotide sequence: TGTGCCAGCAGCCTCCCCGGGTACAAAGAGACCCAGTACTTC. Amino acid sequence: CASSLPGYKETQYF.

V and J are TRBV7-2 and TRBJ1-2; no firm D call. The CDR3 spans 12 residues. The germline gives CDR1 SGHTA, CDR2 FQGNSA. V lost 2 bases, J lost 3 bases, and 4 bases lay in between. CDR3 sequence reads: CASSLSDYGYTF. As DNA, the CDR3 is TGTGCCAGCAGCTTATCAGACTATGGCTACACCTTC.

Relative to its sample, this clonotype is large. J is TRBJ2-7 and V is TRBV21-1; the table's D call TRBD1 went unverified against the DNA. TRBV21-1 is a pseudogene locus. The CDR3 consists of 13 residues. CDR3 sequence (DNA): TGTGCCAGCAGAGGGCAGGGATTTTACGAGCAGTACTTC. Protein: CASRGQGFYEQYF.

The V call is TRBV28, the J call TRBJ2-1, with D uncertain. The germline V and J ends were trimmed by 5 bases and 6 bases, with 5 bases remaining between them. The CDR3 runs to 11 residues. The V gene's germline CDR1 is MDHEN and CDR2 SYDVKM. As DNA, the CDR3 is TGTGCCAGCAGTCCCTCCAATGAGCAGTTCTTC. This encodes CASSPSNEQFF.

This clonotype is deemed medium-sized. The chain employs TRBV29-1 and TRBJ1-1; TRBD1 matches 9 bases. Germline V CDR1 and CDR2: SQVTM, ANQGSEA. CDR3 length: 13 residues. The V and J ends lost 6 bases and 4 bases, in that order; junction bases with no gene match: 6. In nucleotides, the CDR3 is TGCAGCGTGGAAACAGGGGGCTTCACTGAAGCTTTCTTT. Translated, it gives CSVETGGFTEAFF.

This clonotype was detected a few times. V usage is TRBV27 and J usage is TRBJ2-7, with a weak D call TRBD2 (7 bases). Germline V gene data show CDR1 as MNHEY and CDR2 as SMNVEV (reference sequence). Deletions cut 2 bases from V and 7 bases from J, with 15 bases between. The CDR3 consists of 14 residues. In nucleotides, the CDR3 is TGTGCCAGCAGTTTAGGGGGGCGGGGGAGTGAGCAGTACTTC. Translation gives CASSLGGRGSEQYF.